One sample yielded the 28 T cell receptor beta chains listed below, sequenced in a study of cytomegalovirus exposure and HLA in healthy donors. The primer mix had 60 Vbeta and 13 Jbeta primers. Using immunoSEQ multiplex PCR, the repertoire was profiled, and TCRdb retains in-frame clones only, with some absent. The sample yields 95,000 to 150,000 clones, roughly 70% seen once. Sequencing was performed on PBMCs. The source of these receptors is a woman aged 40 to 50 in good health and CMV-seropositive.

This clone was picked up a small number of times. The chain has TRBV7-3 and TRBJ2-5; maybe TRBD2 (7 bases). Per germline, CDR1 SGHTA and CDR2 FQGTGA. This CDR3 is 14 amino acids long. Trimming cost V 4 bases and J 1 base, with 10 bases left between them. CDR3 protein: CASSWGGGQETQYF. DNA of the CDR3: TGTGCCAGCAGCTGGGGAGGGGGCCAAGAGACCCAGTACTTC. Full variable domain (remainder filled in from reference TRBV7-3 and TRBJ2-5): GAGVSQTPSNKVTEKGKYVELRCDPISGHTALYWYRQSLGQGPEFLIYFQGTGAADDSGLPNDRFFAVRPEGSVSTLKIQRTERGDSAVYLCASSWGGGQETQYFGPGTRLLVL.

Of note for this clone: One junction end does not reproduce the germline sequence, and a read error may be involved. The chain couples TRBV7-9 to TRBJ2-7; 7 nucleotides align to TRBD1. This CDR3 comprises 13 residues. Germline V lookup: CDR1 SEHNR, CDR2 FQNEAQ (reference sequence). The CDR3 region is CASSLALGTDALF. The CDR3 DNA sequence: TGTGCCAGCAGCTTAGCGCTTGGGACAGACGCGCTATTC.

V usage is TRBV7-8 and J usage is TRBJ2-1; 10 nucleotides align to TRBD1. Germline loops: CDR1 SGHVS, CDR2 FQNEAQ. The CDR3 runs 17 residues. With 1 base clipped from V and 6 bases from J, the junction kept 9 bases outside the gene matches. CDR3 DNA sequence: TGTGCCAGCAGCTTAGAGGGTTACAGGACAGGGGGCAATGAGCAGTTCTTC. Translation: CASSLEGYRTGGNEQFF. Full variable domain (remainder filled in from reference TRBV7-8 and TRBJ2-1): GAGVSQSPRYKVAKRGQDVALRCDPISGHVSLFWYQQALGQGPEFLTYFQNEAQLDKSGLPSDRFFAERPEGSVSTLKIQRTQQEDSAVYLCASSLEGYRTGGNEQFFGPGTRLTVL.

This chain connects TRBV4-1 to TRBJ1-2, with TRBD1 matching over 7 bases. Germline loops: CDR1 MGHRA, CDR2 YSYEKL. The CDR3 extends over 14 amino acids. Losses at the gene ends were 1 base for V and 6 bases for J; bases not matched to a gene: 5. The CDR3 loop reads CASSQGRGRDGYTF. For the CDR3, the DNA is TGCGCCAGCAGCCAAGGAAGGGGGCGTGATGGCTACACCTTC.

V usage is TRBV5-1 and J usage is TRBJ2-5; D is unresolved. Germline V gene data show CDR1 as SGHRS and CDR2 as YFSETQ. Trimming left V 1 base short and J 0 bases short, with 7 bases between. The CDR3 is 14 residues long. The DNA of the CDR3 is TGCGCCAGCAGCTTGATCCGGGACCAAGAGACCCAGTACTTC. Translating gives CASSLIRDQETQYF.

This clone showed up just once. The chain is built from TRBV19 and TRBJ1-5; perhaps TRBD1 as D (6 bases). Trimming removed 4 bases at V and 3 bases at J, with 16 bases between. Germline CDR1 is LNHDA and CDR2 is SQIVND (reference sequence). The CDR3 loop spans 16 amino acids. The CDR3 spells CASSRYRAENNQPQHF. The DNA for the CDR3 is TGTGCCAGTAGTAGATACAGGGCAGAAAACAATCAGCCCCAGCATTTT.

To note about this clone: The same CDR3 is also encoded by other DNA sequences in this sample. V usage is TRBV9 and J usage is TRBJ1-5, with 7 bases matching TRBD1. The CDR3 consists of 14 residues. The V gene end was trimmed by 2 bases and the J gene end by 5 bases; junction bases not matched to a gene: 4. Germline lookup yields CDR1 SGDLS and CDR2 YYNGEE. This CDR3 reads CASSVGTDHQPQHF. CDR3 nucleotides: TGTGCCAGCAGCGTCGGGACAGACCATCAGCCCCAGCATTTT.

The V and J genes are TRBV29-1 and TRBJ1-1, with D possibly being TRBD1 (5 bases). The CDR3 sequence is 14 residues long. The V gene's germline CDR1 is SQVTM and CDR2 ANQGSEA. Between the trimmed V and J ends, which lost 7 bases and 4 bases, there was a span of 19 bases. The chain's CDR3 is CSAGRPAGSTEAFF. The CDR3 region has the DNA TGCAGCGCGGGACGTCCCGCGGGGAGCACTGAAGCTTTCTTT.

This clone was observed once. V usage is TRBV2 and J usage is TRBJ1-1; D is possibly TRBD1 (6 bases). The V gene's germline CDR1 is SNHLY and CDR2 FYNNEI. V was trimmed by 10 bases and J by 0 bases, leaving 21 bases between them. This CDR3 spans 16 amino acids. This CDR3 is CATRQGSLIMNTEAFF. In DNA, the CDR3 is TGTGCCACTAGGCAGGGGAGCCTAATTATGAACACTGAAGCTTTCTTT.

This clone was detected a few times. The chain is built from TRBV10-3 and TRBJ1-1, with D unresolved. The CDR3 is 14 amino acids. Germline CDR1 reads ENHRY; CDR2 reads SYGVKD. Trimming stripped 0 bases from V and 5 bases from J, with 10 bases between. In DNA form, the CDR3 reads TGTGCCATCAGTGAGTCGACGGGGTTAACTGAAGCTTTCTTT. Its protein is CAISESTGLTEAFF.

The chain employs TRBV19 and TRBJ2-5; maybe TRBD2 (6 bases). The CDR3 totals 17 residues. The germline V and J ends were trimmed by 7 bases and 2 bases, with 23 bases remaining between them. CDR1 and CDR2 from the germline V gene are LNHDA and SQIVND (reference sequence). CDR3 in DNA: TGTGCCAGTATCGGTGAGGGGACTCATCACCCACAAGAGACCCAGTACTTC. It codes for CASIGEGTHHPQETQYF.

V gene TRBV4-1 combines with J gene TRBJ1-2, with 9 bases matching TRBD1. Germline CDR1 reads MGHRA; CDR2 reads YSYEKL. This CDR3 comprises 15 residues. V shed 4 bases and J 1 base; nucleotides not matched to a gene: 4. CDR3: CASSPGQGSNYGYTF. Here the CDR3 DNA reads TGCGCCAGCAGCCCGGGACAGGGTAGTAACTATGGCTACACCTTC.

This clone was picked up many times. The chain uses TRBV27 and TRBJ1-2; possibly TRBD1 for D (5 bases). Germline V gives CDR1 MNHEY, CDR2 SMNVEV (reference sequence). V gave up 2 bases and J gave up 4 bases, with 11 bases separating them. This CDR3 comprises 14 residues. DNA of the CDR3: TGTGCCAGCAGTTTAAGGTCAGGGATCTATGGCTACACCTTC. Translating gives CASSLRSGIYGYTF.

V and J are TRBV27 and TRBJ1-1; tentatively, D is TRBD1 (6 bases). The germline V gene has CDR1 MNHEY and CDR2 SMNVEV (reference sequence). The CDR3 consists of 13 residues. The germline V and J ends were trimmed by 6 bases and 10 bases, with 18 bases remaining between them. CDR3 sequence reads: CASRAGVFVSAFF. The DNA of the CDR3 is TGTGCCAGCAGGGCAGGGGTATTCGTTTCAGCTTTCTTT.

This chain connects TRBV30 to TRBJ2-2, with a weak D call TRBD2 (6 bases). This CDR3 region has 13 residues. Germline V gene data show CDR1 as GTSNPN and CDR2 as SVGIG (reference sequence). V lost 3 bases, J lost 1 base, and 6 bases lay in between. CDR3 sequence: CAWRGGNTGELFF. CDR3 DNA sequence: TGTGCCTGGAGGGGGGGGAACACCGGGGAGCTGTTTTTT.

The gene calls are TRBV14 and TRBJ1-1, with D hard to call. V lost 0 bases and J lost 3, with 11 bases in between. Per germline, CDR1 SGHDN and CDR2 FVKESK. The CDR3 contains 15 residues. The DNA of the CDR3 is TGTGCCAGCAGCCAAGAACCCTGGCGGTACACTGAAGCTTTCTTT. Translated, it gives CASSQEPWRYTEAFF.

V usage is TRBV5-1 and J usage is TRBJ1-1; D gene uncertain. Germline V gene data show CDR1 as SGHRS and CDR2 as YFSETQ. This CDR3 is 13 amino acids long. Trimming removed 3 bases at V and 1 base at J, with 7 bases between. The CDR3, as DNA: TGCGCCAGCAGCTCCTTCGGGAACACTGAAGCTTTCTTT. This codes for CASSSFGNTEAFF.

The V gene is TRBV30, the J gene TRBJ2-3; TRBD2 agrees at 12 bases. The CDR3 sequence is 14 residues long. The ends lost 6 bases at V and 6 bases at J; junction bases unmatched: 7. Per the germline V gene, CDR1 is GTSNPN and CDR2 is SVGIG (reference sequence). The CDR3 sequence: CACQGLAGGDTQYF. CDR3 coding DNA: TGTGCCTGCCAGGGGCTAGCGGGGGGGGATACGCAGTATTTT.

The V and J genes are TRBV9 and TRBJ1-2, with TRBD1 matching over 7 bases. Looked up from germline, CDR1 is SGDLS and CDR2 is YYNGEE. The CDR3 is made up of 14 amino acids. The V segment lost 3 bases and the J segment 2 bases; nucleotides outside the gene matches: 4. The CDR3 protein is CASSAGDRNYGYTF. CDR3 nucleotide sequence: TGTGCCAGCAGCGCGGGGGACAGAAACTATGGCTACACCTTC. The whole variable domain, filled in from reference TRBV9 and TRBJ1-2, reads DSGVTQTPKHLITATGQRVTLRCSPRSGDLSVYWYQQSLDQGLQFLIQYYNGEERAKGNILERFSAQQFPDLHSELNLSSLELGDSALYFCASSAGDRNYGYTFGSGTRLTVV.

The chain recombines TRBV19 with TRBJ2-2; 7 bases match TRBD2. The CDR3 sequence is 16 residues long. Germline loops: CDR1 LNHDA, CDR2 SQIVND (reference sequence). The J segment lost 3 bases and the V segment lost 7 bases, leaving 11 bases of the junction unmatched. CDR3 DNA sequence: TGTGCCAGTACTGGGGGGGTTGTCCCAGACACCGGGGAGCTGTTTTTT. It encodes CASTGGVVPDTGELFF.

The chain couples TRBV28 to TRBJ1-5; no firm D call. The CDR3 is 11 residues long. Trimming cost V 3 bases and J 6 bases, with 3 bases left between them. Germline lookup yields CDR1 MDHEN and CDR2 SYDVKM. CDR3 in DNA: TGTGCCAGCAGTTTCGGTCAGCCCCAGCATTTT. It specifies CASSFGQPQHF.

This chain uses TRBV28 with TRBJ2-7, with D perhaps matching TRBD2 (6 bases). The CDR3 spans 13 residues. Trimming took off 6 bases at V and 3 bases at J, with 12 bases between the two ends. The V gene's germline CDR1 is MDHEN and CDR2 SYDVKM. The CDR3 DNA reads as TGTGCCAGCAGCCCGACTAGTTACTACGAGCAGTACTTC. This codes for CASSPTSYYEQYF.

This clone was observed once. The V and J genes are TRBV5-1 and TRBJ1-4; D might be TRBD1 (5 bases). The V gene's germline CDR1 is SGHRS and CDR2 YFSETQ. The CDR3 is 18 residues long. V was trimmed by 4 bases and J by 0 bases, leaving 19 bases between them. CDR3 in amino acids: CASSTGHIQSATNEKLFF. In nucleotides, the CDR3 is TGCGCCAGCAGCACTGGACACATACAATCCGCAACTAATGAAAAACTGTTTTTT.

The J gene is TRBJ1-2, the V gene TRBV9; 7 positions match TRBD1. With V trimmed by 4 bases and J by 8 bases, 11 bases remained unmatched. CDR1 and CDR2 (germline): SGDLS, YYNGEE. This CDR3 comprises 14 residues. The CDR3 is CASSPRGGAMGYTF. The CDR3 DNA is TGTGCCAGCAGCCCCCGAGGGGGCGCGATGGGCTACACCTTC.

The chain's CDR3 is CASSESTGGIEQYF. The DNA for the CDR3 is TGTGCCAGCAGTGAAAGTACAGGGGGGATCGAGCAGTACTTC. The chain combines TRBV2 with TRBJ2-7; 8 bases agree with TRBD1. Unmatched junction bases numbered 6, after V lost 2 bases and J lost 6 bases. The CDR3 has 14 amino acids. The germline V gene has CDR1 SNHLY and CDR2 FYNNEI.

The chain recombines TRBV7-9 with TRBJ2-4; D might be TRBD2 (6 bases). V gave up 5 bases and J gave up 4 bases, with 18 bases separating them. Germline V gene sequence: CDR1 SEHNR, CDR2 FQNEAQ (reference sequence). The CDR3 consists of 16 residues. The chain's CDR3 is CASSQTAGPLKNIQYF. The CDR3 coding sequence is TGTGCCAGCAGCCAGACAGCGGGCCCATTGAAAAACATTCAGTACTTC. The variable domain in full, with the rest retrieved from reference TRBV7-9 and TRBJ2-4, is DTGVSQNPRHKITKRGQNVTFRCDPISEHNRLYWYRQTLGQGPEFLTYFQNEAQLEKSRLLSDRFSAERPKGSFSTLEIQRTEQGDSAMYLCASSQTAGPLKNIQYFGAGTRLSVL.

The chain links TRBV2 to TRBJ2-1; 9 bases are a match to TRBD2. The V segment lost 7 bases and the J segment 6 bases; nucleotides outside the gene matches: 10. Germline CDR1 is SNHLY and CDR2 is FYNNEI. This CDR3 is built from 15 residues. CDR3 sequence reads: CASTNGLAPGNEQFF. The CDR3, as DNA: TGTGCCAGCACTAACGGACTAGCGCCCGGCAATGAGCAGTTCTTC. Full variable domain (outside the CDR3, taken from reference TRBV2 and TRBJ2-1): EPEVTQTPSHQVTQMGQEVILRCVPISNHLYFYWYRQILGQKVEFLVSFYNNEISEKSEIFDDQFSVERPDGSNFTLKIRSTKLEDSAMYFCASTNGLAPGNEQFFGPGTRLTVL.

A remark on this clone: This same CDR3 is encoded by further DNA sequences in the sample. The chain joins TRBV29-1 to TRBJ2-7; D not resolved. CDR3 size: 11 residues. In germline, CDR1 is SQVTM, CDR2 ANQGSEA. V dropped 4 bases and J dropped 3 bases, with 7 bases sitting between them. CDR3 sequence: CSVGGGYEQYF. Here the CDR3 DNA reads TGCAGCGTTGGAGGTGGCTACGAGCAGTACTTC.